Following are 11 T cell receptor beta chains from one sample sequenced in a study of CD8 T cells in ankylosing spondylitis. TCRdb used MiXCR to reprocess the 5' RACE reads, holding one entry per CDR3 protein. The table includes some 87,000 distinct CDR3 sequences, 7.5% to 9% detected once. The sequencing sample was made of blood, either unsorted or a sorted T cell fraction (not recorded which). The receptors shown here come from a male donor with ankylosing spondylitis or in good health (not recorded which).

The genes are TRBV6-4 and TRBJ2-2; 9 bases are a match to TRBD2. CDR1 MRHNA and CDR2 SNTAGT come from the germline V gene. The CDR3 loop spans 15 amino acids. V was clipped by 8 bases and J by 9 bases; unmatched bases: 13. The CDR3 spells CASGGLAGNFRELFF. CDR3 DNA sequence: TGTGCCAGCGGGGGCCTAGCGGGGAACTTCCGGGAGCTGTTTTTT.

In its sample, this clonotype was seen many times. The J gene is TRBJ2-1, the V gene TRBV7-3, with 15 bases lining up with TRBD2. The length of the CDR3 is 16 residues. J was trimmed by 7 bases and V by 5 bases; bases with no gene match: 6. CDR1 is SGHTA, CDR2 FQGTGA, per germline. CDR3 in DNA: TGTGCCAGCAGCCCGCCCGGGACTAGCGGGGGGAATGAGCAGTTCTTC. This gives the protein CASSPPGTSGGNEQFF.

This clonotype was seen at least ten times. The chain recombines TRBV30 with TRBJ2-7; TRBD2 is a possible D gene (5 bases). V was cut by 1 base and J by 0 bases, with 10 bases left in between. CDR3 size: 14 residues. Looked up from germline, CDR1 is GTSNPN and CDR2 is SVGIG (reference sequence). For the CDR3, the DNA is TGTGCCTGGAGTGGGCTAGCTAACTCCTACGAGCAGTACTTC. Amino acids: CAWSGLANSYEQYF.

This clonotype was counted between two and nine times. The chain couples TRBV7-3 to TRBJ2-2, with D possibly matching TRBD2 (6 bases). This CDR3 has 14 residues. Germline V gives CDR1 SGHTA, CDR2 FQGTGA. V lost 1 base, J lost 3 bases, and 6 bases lay in between. Here the CDR3 reads CASSLSGDTGELFF. CDR3 DNA sequence: TGTGCCAGCAGCTTAAGCGGGGACACCGGGGAGCTGTTTTTT.

About this clonotype: This may be a read error, as it is one base from a much larger clone. The chain employs TRBV4-2 and TRBJ1-2, with TRBD1 as a possible D gene (6 bases). The CDR3 extends over 14 amino acids. Germline CDR1 LGHNA, CDR2 YNFKEQ. As DNA, the CDR3 is TGTGTCAGCAGCCAAGATTACAGGGCGAAAGGCTACACCTTC. This codes for CVSSQDYRAKGYTF.

This clonotype appeared many times. The V gene is TRBV3-1, the J gene TRBJ2-3; no clear D. V shed 2 bases and J shed 6 bases, with 9 bases lying between them. CDR3 size: 13 residues. Germline lookup yields CDR1 LGHDT and CDR2 YNNKEL (reference sequence). CDR3 coding DNA: TGTGCCAGCAGCCAAATGAAGGGTGATACGCAGTATTTT. This sequence encodes CASSQMKGDTQYF.

The V gene is TRBV9, the J gene TRBJ2-3; D might be TRBD2 (6 bases). The germline V gene has CDR1 SGDLS and CDR2 YYNGEE. This CDR3 spans 15 amino acids. The ends were cut back, 0 bases at V and 2 bases at J, with 10 bases in the middle. CDR3 DNA: TGTGCCAGCAGCGTAGGCGGGGCAACCACAGATACGCAGTATTTT. It codes for CASSVGGATTDTQYF.

This clonotype was observed a few times. The V call is TRBV7-2, the J call TRBJ1-2; 9 bases match TRBD1. The V gene's germline CDR1 is SGHTA and CDR2 FQGNSA. The CDR3 contains 15 residues. The J segment lost 7 bases and the V segment lost 4 bases, leaving 10 bases of the junction unmatched. CDR3 sequence (DNA): TGTGCCAGCAGCTCCCTCGACAGGGGGGCACTTGGCTACACCTTC. Encoded protein: CASSSLDRGALGYTF. The full variable domain, with the rest looked up from reference TRBV7-2 and TRBJ1-2, is GAGVSQSPSNKVTEKGKDVELRCDPISGHTALYWYRQSLGQGLEFLIYFQGNSAPDKSGLPSDRFSAERTGGSVSTLTIQRTQQEDSAVYLCASSSLDRGALGYTFGSGTRLTVV.

This clonotype was observed at least ten times. The chain is built from TRBV20-1 and TRBJ2-1; 10 bases align to TRBD2. Trimming took 0 bases from V and 5 from J; bases not matched to a gene: 13. This CDR3 region has 18 residues. Per germline, CDR1 DFQATT and CDR2 SNEGSKA (reference sequence). CDR3 bases: TGCAGTGCTAGAGATTCGAGCGGGGGGGCGTTGTTGGACAATGAGCAGTTCTTC. Protein product: CSARDSSGGALLDNEQFF.

This clonotype came up many times. The rearrangement joins TRBV29-1 to TRBJ2-1; 10 nucleotides align to TRBD1. V gave up 4 bases and J gave up 6 bases; unmatched junction bases: 15. This CDR3 region has 17 residues. Per germline, CDR1 SQVTM and CDR2 ANQGSEA. This CDR3 reads CSVGQTRDRGGSNEQFF. The CDR3 DNA sequence: TGCAGCGTTGGACAGACTCGGGACAGGGGTGGGTCCAATGAGCAGTTCTTC.

Of note for this clonotype: This may be a read error: a much more frequent sequence differs by one nucleotide. The rearrangement links TRBV5-1 to TRBJ2-7; unclear D gene. The CDR3 has 13 residues. Looked up from germline, CDR1 is SGHRS and CDR2 is YFSETQ. V lost 1 base and J 3 bases, leaving 8 bases between the germline ends. The CDR3 DNA reads TGCGCCAGCAGCTTGTCAGTTAACTACGAGCAGTACTTC. Translating it yields CASSLSVNYEQYF.